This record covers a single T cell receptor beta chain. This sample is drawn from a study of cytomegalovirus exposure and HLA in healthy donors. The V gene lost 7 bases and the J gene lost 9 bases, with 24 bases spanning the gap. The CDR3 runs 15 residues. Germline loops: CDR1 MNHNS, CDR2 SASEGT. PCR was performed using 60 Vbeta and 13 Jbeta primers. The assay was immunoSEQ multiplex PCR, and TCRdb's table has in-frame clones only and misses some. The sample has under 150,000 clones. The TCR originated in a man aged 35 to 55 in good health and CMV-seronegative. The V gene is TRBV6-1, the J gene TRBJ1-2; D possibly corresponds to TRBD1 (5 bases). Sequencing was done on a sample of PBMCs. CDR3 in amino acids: CASKGGVKRITRYTF. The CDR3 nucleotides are TGTGCCAGCAAGGGAGGGGTAAAAAGGATAACCCGCTACACCTTC.